This T cell receptor beta chain stems from a study of T-cell reconstitution after alpha-beta-depleted transplantation in children. Comments on this clonotype: The antigen remains undetermined.

General observations from the study: Several patients had high TCRbeta diversity at day 60; it came from surviving recipient T cells and thymic progenitors.

The authors prepared the TCRbeta library with unique molecular identifiers. TCRdb itself ran the PCR reads through MiXCR, one entry per CDR3 protein. Of fewer than 700,000 distinct CDR3 sequences in the sample, under 25% were seen once. This sample comprised PBMCs, mostly from graft donor cells, obtained 360 days after TCRalphabeta/CD19-depleted stem cell transplant. This TCR was sampled from a boy younger than two who had a stem cell transplant for acute myeloid leukemia, so the T cells may come from the graft donor.

CDR3 nucleotides: TGTGCCAGCAGTTTCGGGACAGGAGGTCGTCCCCAGCATTTT. This codes for CASSFGTGGRPQHF. The chain carries TRBV12-3 or TRBV12-4 and TRBJ1-5; 8 bases align to TRBD1. V gave up 3 bases and J gave up 10 bases; unmatched junction bases: 8. The CDR3 is made up of 14 amino acids.